The 14 T cell receptor beta chains below come from one sample, sequenced in a study of cytomegalovirus exposure and HLA in healthy donors. The data were produced by immunoSEQ multiplex PCR, yet TCRdb's version contains in-frame clones alone and is incomplete. The sample yields 100,000 to 120,000 clones, approximately 85% seen once. The sequenced sample was PBMCs. These receptors were obtained from a woman in her late teens or twenties in good health and CMV-seronegative.

The rearrangement joins TRBV6-4 to TRBJ1-2, with a possible D match to TRBD1 (5 bases). The germline V and J ends were trimmed by 0 bases and 8 bases, with 16 bases remaining between them. From germline, CDR1 is MRHNA and CDR2 SNTAGT. The length of the CDR3 is 15 residues. The CDR3 loop reads CASSDSNVWGDGYTF. Written as DNA, the CDR3 is TGTGCCAGCAGTGACTCGAACGTTTGGGGGGACGGCTACACCTTC.

The genes are TRBV14 and TRBJ1-3, with D perhaps TRBD1 (6 bases). V was trimmed by 3 bases and J by 0 bases, leaving 9 bases between them. CDR1 and CDR2 (germline): SGHDN, FVKESK. This CDR3 comprises 15 residues. The CDR3 region is CASSQDSSSGNTIYF. The CDR3 DNA reads TGTGCCAGCAGCCAGGACAGCAGCTCTGGAAACACCATATATTTT.

The gene calls are TRBV19 and TRBJ2-6; D possibly corresponds to TRBD2 (6 bases). V lost 6 bases, J lost 0 bases, and 12 bases lay in between. The CDR3 is 16 residues long. CDR1 is LNHDA, CDR2 SQIVND, per germline (reference sequence). This chain's CDR3 is CASRTGVTSGANVLTF. Here the CDR3 DNA reads TGTGCCAGTAGGACGGGGGTAACCTCTGGGGCCAACGTCCTGACTTTC.

V and J are TRBV5-6 and TRBJ2-2, with D unresolved. The germline V gene has CDR1 SGHDT and CDR2 YYEEEE. Trimming pared 1 base from V and 1 base from J, leaving 8 bases between. There are 15 residues in the CDR3. CDR3 region: CASSLHPGNTGELFF. CDR3 in DNA: TGTGCCAGCAGCTTGCATCCGGGGAACACCGGGGAGCTGTTTTTT.

CDR3 nucleotides: TGTGCCAGCCAGGACAGGGGAAGCACTGAAGCTTTCTTT. Translation gives CASQDRGSTEAFF. The chain couples TRBV27 to TRBJ1-1; 9 nucleotides line up with TRBD1. Trimming removed 8 bases from V and 4 bases from J; junction bases left unmatched: 5. The CDR3 spans 13 residues. The germline V gene encodes CDR1 MNHEY and CDR2 SMNVEV (reference sequence).

The gene calls are TRBV10-3 and TRBJ1-2, with 9 bases aligning to TRBD1. The CDR3 is 15 amino acids. Germline V gives CDR1 ENHRY, CDR2 SYGVKD. The ends lost 6 bases at V and 1 base at J; junction bases unmatched: 6. CDR3 DNA sequence: TGTGCCATCAGAGAACGGGACAGGGATAACTATGGCTACACCTTC. The encoded protein is CAIRERDRDNYGYTF.

This rearrangement joins TRBV27 to TRBJ2-3; 7 bases agree with TRBD1. V was pared by 5 bases and J by 2 bases, with 4 bases of the junction left unmatched. This CDR3 contains 14 residues. Germline loops: CDR1 MNHEY, CDR2 SMNVEV (reference sequence). The CDR3 here is CASSTQGYTDTQYF. CDR3 DNA: TGTGCCAGCAGTACACAGGGGTACACAGATACGCAGTATTTT.

This clone was counted once. The chain couples TRBV19 to TRBJ1-1; maybe TRBD1 (6 bases). Trimming left V 4 bases short and J 3 bases short, with 15 bases between. This CDR3 is built from 15 residues. The germline gives CDR1 LNHDA, CDR2 SQIVND (reference sequence). The CDR3 sequence: CASSKPQGKDTEAFF. DNA of the CDR3: TGTGCCAGTAGTAAACCACAGGGTAAGGACACTGAAGCTTTCTTT. Complete variable domain (other parts from reference TRBV19 and TRBJ1-1): DGGITQSPKYLFRKEGQNVTLSCEQNLNHDAMYWYRQDPGQGLRLIYYSQIVNDFQKGDIAEGYSVSREKKESFPLTVTSAQKNPTAFYLCASSKPQGKDTEAFFGQGTRLTVV.

This rearrangement joins TRBV25-1 to TRBJ1-4, with D possibly being TRBD1 (6 bases). The CDR3 sequence is 15 residues long. Trimming left V 4 bases short and J 7 bases short, with 16 bases between. Germline CDR1 and CDR2: MGHDK and SYGVNS. CDR3 protein: CASSVAVGGPEKLFF. CDR3 nucleotide sequence: TGTGCCAGCAGTGTGGCGGTCGGGGGGCCTGAAAAACTGTTTTTT. Using reference TRBV25-1 and TRBJ1-4 for the parts outside the CDR3, the full variable domain is EADIYQTPRYLVIGTGKKITLECSQTMGHDKMYWYQQDPGMELHLIHYSYGVNSTEKGDLSSESTVSRIRTEHFPLTLESARPSHTSQYLCASSVAVGGPEKLFFGSGTQLSVL.

This sequence joins TRBV7-9 and TRBJ1-4, with D unresolved. Germline CDR1 SEHNR, CDR2 FQNEAQ (reference sequence). The CDR3 has 12 amino acids. Trimming left V 0 bases short and J 10 bases short, with 6 bases between. The CDR3 protein is CASSLAGRKLFF. In DNA form, the CDR3 reads TGTGCCAGCAGCTTAGCCGGGAGAAAACTGTTTTTT.

This chain uses TRBV11-3 with TRBJ2-1; TRBD2 matches at 11 bases. V shed 1 base, J shed 7 bases, and the junction held 3 bases outside the gene matches. Germline loops: CDR1 SGHNT, CDR2 YENEEA. This CDR3 comprises 15 residues. CDR3 DNA: TGTGCCAGCAGCTTAGGGCTAGCGGGGGGTAATGAGCAGTTCTTC. Amino acids: CASSLGLAGGNEQFF.

The rearrangement uses TRBV7-8 and TRBJ1-4; D gene ambiguous. V was pared by 4 bases and J by 8 bases, with 11 bases between. CDR1 is SGHVS and CDR2 is FQNEAQ in the germline V gene. This CDR3 is built from 13 residues. The CDR3 DNA follows: TGTGCCAGCAGCTCTAGGCCGGGGGAAAAACTGTTTTTT. Residues: CASSSRPGEKLFF.

In its sample, this clone was seen a few times. V gene TRBV2 combines with J gene TRBJ2-7; no definite D call. The CDR3 has 12 residues. Germline values: CDR1 SNHLY, CDR2 FYNNEI. Trimming stripped 7 bases from V and 3 bases from J, with 10 bases between. This CDR3 reads CASKEALYEQYF. As DNA, the CDR3 is TGTGCCAGCAAAGAGGCCCTCTACGAGCAGTACTTC.

This rearrangement joins TRBV28 to TRBJ1-1, with 9 bases that match TRBD1. This CDR3 has 14 residues. Looked up from germline, CDR1 is MDHEN and CDR2 is SYDVKM. The junction had 7 bases not matched to a gene; V was cut back by 6 bases and J by 5 bases. CDR3 region: CASRGQGQRTEAFF. The CDR3 region has the DNA TGTGCCAGCAGGGGACAGGGTCAAAGGACTGAAGCTTTCTTT. Full variable domain (missing parts from reference TRBV28 and TRBJ1-1): DVKVTQSSRYLVKRTGEKVFLECVQDMDHENMFWYRQDPGLGLRLIYFSYDVKMKEKGDIPEGYSVSREKKERFSLILESASTNQTSMYLCASRGQGQRTEAFFGQGTRLTVV.